A selection of T cell receptor beta chains follows, all from one sample in a study of identical twins. Each CDR3 protein is one row after TCRdb ran MiXCR on the 5' RACE reads. The sample holds fewer than 900,000 distinct CDR3 sequences, 15% to 20% seen once. In addition, the sample was reused for a study of T cells expressing NK-cell markers.

The material sequenced was PBMCs. Source of these receptors: a woman between 18 and 29 years old in good health. CDR3s include the opening cysteine and the closing phenylalanine or tryptophan. D genes are given only for firm matches. Rows may omit the clone size; those that give it use once, few, many or a size class.

D gene,J gene,V gene,clone size,CDR3 DNA,CDR3 protein
TRBD1,TRBJ2-7,TRBV6-1,few,TGTGCCAGCAGAAACTTGCTCAGGGGGTCTTACGAGCAGTACTTC,CASRNLLRGSYEQYF
TRBD2,TRBJ2-1,TRBV10-3,-,TGTGCCATCAGTGGTAGCGGGAGGTCAACCTACAATGAGCAGTTCTTC,CAISGSGRSTYNEQFF
TRBD2,TRBJ2-1,TRBV11-2,-,TGTGCCAGCAGGGATCTTCCCGGGACTATCTACAATGAGCAGTTCTTC,CASRDLPGTIYNEQFF
-,TRBJ2-3,TRBV7-7,many,TGTGCTAGCAGCGCCTACGGGGCTGGGACAGATACGCAGTATTTT,CASSAYGAGTDTQYF
TRBD2,TRBJ2-1,TRBV5-1,-,TGCGCCAGCAGCTCCGGGACTAGTAGGAATGAGCAGTTCTTC,CASSSGTSRNEQFF
TRBD1,TRBJ2-5,TRBV10-3,few,TGTGCCATCCGGAGACAGGGGATAGGAGAGACCCAGTACTTC,CAIRRQGIGETQYF
-,TRBJ2-5,TRBV15,few,TGTGCCACCAGCAGAGGAAATCTCCGGCAAGAGACCCAGTACTTC,CATSRGNLRQETQYF
TRBD2,TRBJ2-3,TRBV20-1,few,TGCAGTGCTACAATAGCGGGGGGGCCCACAGATACGCAGTATTTT,CSATIAGGPTDTQYF
-,TRBJ2-3,TRBV27,many,TGTGCCAGCAGTTCAGGATTCGGAGGGGTAGATACGCAGTATTTT,CASSSGFGGVDTQYF
-,TRBJ2-1,TRBV7-7,few,TGTGCTAGCAGCCCGGGGCGCCTCTCGTACAATGAGCAGTTCTTC,CASSPGRLSYNEQFF
-,TRBJ1-4,TRBV20-1,few,TGCAGTGCCACGATCGTCAATAATGAAAAACTGTTTTTT,CSATIVNNEKLFF
-,TRBJ1-5,TRBV12-3/TRBV12-4,few,TGTGCCAGCAGTTTCGGACAGATCGATCAGCCCCAGCATTTT,CASSFGQIDQPQHF
-,TRBJ2-1,TRBV10-2,few,TGCGCCAGCAGTGAGTCGCAGGGAACTGAGCAGTTCTTC,CASSESQGTEQFF
-,TRBJ1-4,TRBV6-4,many,TGTGCCAGCAGTGACTCCGTTGGCGGCGAAAAACTGTTTTTT,CASSDSVGGEKLFF
-,TRBJ2-5,TRBV2,-,TGTGCCACCTCAAGGCTAGCTGGGGTGCAAGAGACCCAGTACTTC,CATSRLAGVQETQYF
TRBD1,TRBJ1-4,TRBV20-1,-,TGCAGTGCCAGGGACAGGGGAAGTGAAAAACTGTTTTTT,CSARDRGSEKLFF
TRBD1,TRBJ2-7,TRBV5-1,many,TGCGCCAGCAGCCGAATCACAGGGGGATCCACCTACGAGCAGTACTTC,CASSRITGGSTYEQYF
-,TRBJ2-3,TRBV7-2,-,TGTGCCAGCAGCGCGGACTGGAACACAGATACGCAGTATTTT,CASSADWNTDTQYF
TRBD2,TRBJ2-1,TRBV5-1,-,TGCGCCAGCAGCTTGGCCCCCGCGGGGGGCTCCTACAATGAGCAGTTCTTC,CASSLAPAGGSYNEQFF
-,TRBJ2-6,TRBV7-9,-,TGTGCCAGCAGCTCCGACAGGCTTTCTTCTGGGGCCAACGTCCTGACTTTC,CASSSDRLSSGANVLTF
-,TRBJ2-5,TRBV7-2,few,TGTGCCAGCAGTCCTAGCACCGAGACCCAGTACTTC,CASSPSTETQYF
-,TRBJ2-1,TRBV12-3/TRBV12-4,-,TGTGCCAGCACCTGGGACCGTGGCCCCAATGAGCAGTTCTTC,CASTWDRGPNEQFF
TRBD1,TRBJ1-2,TRBV20-1,few,TGCAGTGCTAGAGCCCTCACAGGGGCCTACTATAGTGGCTACACCTTC,CSARALTGAYYSGYTF
TRBD2,TRBJ2-5,TRBV6-7,few,TGTGCCAGCAGCAAGCGGGACGAAGAGACCCAGTACTTC,CASSKRDEETQYF
-,TRBJ1-2,TRBV7-3,-,TGTGCCAGCAGCCCCACTGGGTTCGGCCAACCTTCTGGCTACACCTTC,CASSPTGFGQPSGYTF
TRBD2,TRBJ2-7,TRBV12-3/TRBV12-4,few,TGTGCCAGCAGAAAAACTAGCGGGAGTGCGGACGAGCAGTACTTC,CASRKTSGSADEQYF
-,TRBJ1-1,TRBV20-1,-,TGCAGTGCTAGATCCGTTGTGAGCACTGAAGCTTTCTTT,CSARSVVSTEAFF
-,TRBJ1-1,TRBV5-1,many,TGCGCCAGCAGCTTGGGTTGGGCCACTGAAGCTTTCTTT,CASSLGWATEAFF
-,TRBJ2-3,TRBV20-1,-,TGCAGTGGCACCCCTTTAGGATCATTAAGCGCAGATACGCAGTATTTT,CSGTPLGSLSADTQYF
-,TRBJ2-1,TRBV11-2,-,TGTGCCAGCAGCCCTAGGGACTTCCAGCAGTTCTTC,CASSPRDFQQFF
-,TRBJ2-7,TRBV20-1,few,TGCAGTGCTAGAGCGCTGATTGCGCGGGAGCAGTACTTC,CSARALIAREQYF
-,TRBJ2-5,TRBV10-3,-,TGTGCCATCAGTGGAGCTGGGCCAGAGACCCAGTACTTC,CAISGAGPETQYF
TRBD1,TRBJ2-2,TRBV10-3,few,TGTGCCATCAGGGGTACAGGGGAAACCGGGGAGCTGTTTTTT,CAIRGTGETGELFF
TRBD1,TRBJ2-2,TRBV4-2,few,TGTGCCAGCAGCCAAGAGTCAGGGACAGGGATCGGCGGGGAGCTGTTTTTT,CASSQESGTGIGGELFF
TRBD2,TRBJ2-3,TRBV5-1,few,TGCGCCAGCCGTCGTCTAGCGGAACTCACAGATACGCAGTATTTT,CASRRLAELTDTQYF
TRBD1,TRBJ2-2,TRBV5-1,-,TGCGCCAGCAGCTTGGCCCTCATCGGGACAGGGAACACCGGGGAGCTGTTTTTT,CASSLALIGTGNTGELFF
TRBD2,TRBJ2-7,TRBV7-8,-,TGTGCCAGCAGCTTATCACTAGCGGGAGTGGGGGAGCAGTACTTC,CASSLSLAGVGEQYF
-,TRBJ2-5,TRBV5-1,-,TGCGCCAGCAGCTCGAACACGGAGACCCAGTACTTC,CASSSNTETQYF
-,TRBJ1-2,TRBV7-9,-,TGTGCCAGCAGCGGAGCTGCAGCGGGGGACTATGGCTACACCTTC,CASSGAAAGDYGYTF